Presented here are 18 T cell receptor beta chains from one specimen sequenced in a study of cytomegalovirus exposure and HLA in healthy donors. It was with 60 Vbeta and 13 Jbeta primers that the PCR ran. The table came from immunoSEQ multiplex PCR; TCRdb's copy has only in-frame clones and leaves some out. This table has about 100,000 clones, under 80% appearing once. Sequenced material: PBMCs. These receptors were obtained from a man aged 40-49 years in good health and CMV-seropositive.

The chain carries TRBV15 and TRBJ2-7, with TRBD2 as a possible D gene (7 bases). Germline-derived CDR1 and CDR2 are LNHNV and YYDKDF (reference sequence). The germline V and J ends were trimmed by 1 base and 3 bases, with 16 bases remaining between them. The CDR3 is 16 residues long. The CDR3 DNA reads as TGTGCCACCAGCAGAGCCGGGGGGCGGGAGCTCTACGAGCAGTACTTC. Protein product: CATSRAGGRELYEQYF.

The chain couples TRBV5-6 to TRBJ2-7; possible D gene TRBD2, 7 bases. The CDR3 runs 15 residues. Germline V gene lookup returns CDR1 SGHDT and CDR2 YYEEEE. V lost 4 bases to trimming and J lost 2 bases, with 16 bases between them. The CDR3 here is CASSLLAGAAYEQYF. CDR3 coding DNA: TGTGCCAGCAGCCTCTTGGCGGGGGCCGCCTACGAGCAGTACTTC.

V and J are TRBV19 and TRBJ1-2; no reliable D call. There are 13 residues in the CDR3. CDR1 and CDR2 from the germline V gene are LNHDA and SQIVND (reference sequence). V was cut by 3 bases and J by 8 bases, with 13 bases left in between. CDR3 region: CASSMGGSGGYTF. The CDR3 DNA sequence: TGTGCCAGTAGTATGGGAGGAAGTGGGGGCTACACCTTC.

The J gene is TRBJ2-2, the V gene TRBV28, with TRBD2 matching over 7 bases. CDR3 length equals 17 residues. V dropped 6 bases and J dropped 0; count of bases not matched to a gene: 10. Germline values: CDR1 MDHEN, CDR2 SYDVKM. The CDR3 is CASSTIEGLSNTGELFF. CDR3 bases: TGTGCCAGCAGCACGATAGAGGGACTATCGAACACCGGGGAGCTGTTTTTT.

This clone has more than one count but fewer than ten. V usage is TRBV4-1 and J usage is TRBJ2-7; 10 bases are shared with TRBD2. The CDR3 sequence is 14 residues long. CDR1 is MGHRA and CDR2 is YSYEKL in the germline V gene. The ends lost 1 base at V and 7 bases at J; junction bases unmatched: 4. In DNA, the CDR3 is TGCGCCAGCAGCCAAGGACTAGCGGGTCTTGAGCAGTACTTC. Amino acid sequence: CASSQGLAGLEQYF.

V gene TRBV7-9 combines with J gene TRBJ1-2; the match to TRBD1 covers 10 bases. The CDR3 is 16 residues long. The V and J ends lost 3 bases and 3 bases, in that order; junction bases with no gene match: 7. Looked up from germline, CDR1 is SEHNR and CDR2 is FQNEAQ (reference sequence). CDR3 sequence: CASSLVGDRGDYGYTF. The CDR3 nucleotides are TGTGCCAGCAGCTTGGTGGGGGACAGGGGAGACTATGGCTACACCTTC.

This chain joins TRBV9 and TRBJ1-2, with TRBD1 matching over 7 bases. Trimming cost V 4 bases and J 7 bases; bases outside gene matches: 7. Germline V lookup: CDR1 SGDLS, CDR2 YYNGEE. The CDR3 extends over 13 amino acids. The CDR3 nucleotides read TGTGCCAGCAGCTCTATCAGGGGGTTTGGCTACACCTTC. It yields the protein CASSSIRGFGYTF.

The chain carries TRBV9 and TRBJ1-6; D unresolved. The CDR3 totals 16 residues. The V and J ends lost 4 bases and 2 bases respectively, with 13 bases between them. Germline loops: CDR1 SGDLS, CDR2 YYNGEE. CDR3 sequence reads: CASSFGGNAYNSPLHF. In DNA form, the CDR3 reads TGTGCCAGCAGCTTTGGAGGGAATGCCTATAATTCACCCCTCCACTTT.

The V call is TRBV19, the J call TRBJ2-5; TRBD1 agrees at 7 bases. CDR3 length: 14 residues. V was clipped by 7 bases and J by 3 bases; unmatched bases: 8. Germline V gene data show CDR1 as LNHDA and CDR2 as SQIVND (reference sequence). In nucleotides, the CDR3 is TGTGCCAGTAATTTTGGGACAGCTAAAGAGACCCAGTACTTC. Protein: CASNFGTAKETQYF.

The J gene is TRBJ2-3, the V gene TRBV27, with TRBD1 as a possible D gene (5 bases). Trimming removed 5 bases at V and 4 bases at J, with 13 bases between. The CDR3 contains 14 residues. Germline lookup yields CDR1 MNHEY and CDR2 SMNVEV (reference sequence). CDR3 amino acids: CASSPLGAPDTQYF. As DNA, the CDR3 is TGTGCCAGCAGTCCCCTAGGGGCGCCAGATACGCAGTATTTT.

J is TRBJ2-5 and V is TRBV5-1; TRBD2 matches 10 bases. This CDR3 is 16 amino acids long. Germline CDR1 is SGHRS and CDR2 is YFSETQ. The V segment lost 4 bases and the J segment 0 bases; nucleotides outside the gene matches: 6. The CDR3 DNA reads TGCGCCAGCAGCCTTGGACTAGCGGCGTACCAAGAGACCCAGTACTTC. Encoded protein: CASSLGLAAYQETQYF.

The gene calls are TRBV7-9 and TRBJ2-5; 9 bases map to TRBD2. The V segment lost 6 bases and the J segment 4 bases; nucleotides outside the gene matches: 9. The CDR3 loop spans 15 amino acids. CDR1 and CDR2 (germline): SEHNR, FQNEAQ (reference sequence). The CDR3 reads CASSLASGDTETQYF. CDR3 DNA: TGTGCCAGCAGTTTGGCTAGCGGGGACACAGAGACCCAGTACTTC.

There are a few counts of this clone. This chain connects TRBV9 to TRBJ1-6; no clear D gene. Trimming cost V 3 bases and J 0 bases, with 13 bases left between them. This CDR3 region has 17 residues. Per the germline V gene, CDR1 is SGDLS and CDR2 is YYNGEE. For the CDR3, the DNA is TGTGCCAGCAGCGCGGACGCTGAGGGCTCCTATAATTCACCCCTCCACTTT. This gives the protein CASSADAEGSYNSPLHF.

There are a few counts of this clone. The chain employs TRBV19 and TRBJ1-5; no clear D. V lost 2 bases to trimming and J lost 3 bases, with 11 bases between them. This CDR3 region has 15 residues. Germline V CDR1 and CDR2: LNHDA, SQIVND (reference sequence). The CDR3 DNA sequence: TGTGCCAGTAGTATAAATCGGGTGCCCAATCAGCCCCAGCATTTT. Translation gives CASSINRVPNQPQHF.

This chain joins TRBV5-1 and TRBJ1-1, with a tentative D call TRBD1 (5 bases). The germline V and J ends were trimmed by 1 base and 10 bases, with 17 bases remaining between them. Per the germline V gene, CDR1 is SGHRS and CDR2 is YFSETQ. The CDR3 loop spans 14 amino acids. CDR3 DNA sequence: TGCGCCAGCAGCTTGTGGGGGGATAGCGAGGGAGCTTTCTTT. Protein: CASSLWGDSEGAFF.

CDR3 DNA: TGTGCCAGCAGCTGGACAGGAGATAGCAATCAGCCCCAGCATTTT. Translation gives CASSWTGDSNQPQHF. This rearrangement joins TRBV7-2 to TRBJ1-5; 7 bases map to TRBD1. Germline CDR1 SGHTA, CDR2 FQGNSA. V shed 4 bases, J shed 0 bases, and the junction held 3 bases outside the gene matches. The CDR3 covers 15 residues.

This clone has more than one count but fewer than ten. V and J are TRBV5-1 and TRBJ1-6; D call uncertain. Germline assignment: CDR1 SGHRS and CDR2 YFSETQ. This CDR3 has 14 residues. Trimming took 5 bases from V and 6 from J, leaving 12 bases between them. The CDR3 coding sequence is TGCGCCAGCAGTTCGGAGCCAACTAATTCACCCCTCCACTTT. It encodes CASSSEPTNSPLHF.

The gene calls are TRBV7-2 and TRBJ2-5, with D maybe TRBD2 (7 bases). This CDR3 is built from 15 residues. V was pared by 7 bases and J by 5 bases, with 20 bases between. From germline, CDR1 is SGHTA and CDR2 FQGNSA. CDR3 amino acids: CASKEGGVGVETQYF. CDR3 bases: TGTGCCAGCAAAGAAGGGGGGGTGGGGGTGGAGACCCAGTACTTC.